One sample yielded the 29 T cell receptor beta chains listed below, sequenced in a study of CD4 T cells in relation to SARS-CoV-2 and coronaviruses. Libraries were prepared by immunoSEQ multiplex PCR; TCRdb keeps only in-frame clonotypes and omits some of them. The sample lists about 56,000 clones; under 95% were seen once. The sequenced sample was naive CD4+ T cells from PBMCs. Subset noted: naive CD4+ T cells isolated by negative enrichment. The receptors shown here come from an adult with COVID-19.

The CDR3 DNA sequence: TGTGCCAGCAGCTTAAAGGGGGCGCCCTACGAGCAGTACTTC. Translation gives CASSLKGAPYEQYF. The chain recombines TRBV7-9 with TRBJ2-7; TRBD1 aligns across 7 bases. Germline CDR1 reads SEHNR; CDR2 reads FQNEAQ (reference sequence). V trimming: 2 bases; J trimming: 2 bases; junction bases outside the gene matches: 3. The CDR3 runs to 14 residues.

The gene calls are TRBV5-6 and TRBJ2-5, with 12 bases fitting TRBD2. The V segment lost 0 bases and the J segment 1 base; nucleotides outside the gene matches: 4. The germline V gene encodes CDR1 SGHDT and CDR2 YYEEEE. This CDR3 spans 17 amino acids. CDR3 sequence (DNA): TGTGCCAGCAGCTTGGATGGACTAGCGGGGATCCAAGAGACCCAGTACTTC. Translated: CASSLDGLAGIQETQYF.

This clone was recorded only once. V gene TRBV4-1 combines with J gene TRBJ1-4, with no clear D. Germline-derived CDR1 and CDR2 are MGHRA and YSYEKL. The V end was cut by 4 bases, the J end by 7 bases, with 10 bases between. This CDR3 spans 13 amino acids. CDR3 protein: CASSLLWGEKLFF. For the CDR3, the DNA is TGCGCCAGCAGCCTTCTTTGGGGTGAAAAACTGTTTTTT.

The chain is built from TRBV27 and TRBJ1-2; no clear D. Between the trimmed V and J ends, which lost 7 bases and 4 bases, there was a span of 10 bases. Germline V gene data show CDR1 as MNHEY and CDR2 as SMNVEV (reference sequence). The CDR3 spans 12 residues. The CDR3 spells CASKERGYGYTF. The CDR3 nucleotides read TGTGCCAGCAAAGAGCGGGGCTATGGCTACACCTTC.

This clone was picked up one time. This rearrangement joins TRBV10-3 to TRBJ2-2; D ambiguous. Trimming took 10 bases from V and 7 from J, leaving 10 bases between them. The germline gives CDR1 ENHRY, CDR2 SYGVKD. The CDR3 covers 11 residues. The CDR3 loop reads CATHKGGELFF. In nucleotides, the CDR3 is TGTGCCACCCACAAAGGCGGGGAGCTGTTTTTT.

This clone was recorded only once. The V and J genes are TRBV7-2 and TRBJ2-7; D gene unclear. CDR3 length equals 11 residues. Germline values: CDR1 SGHTA, CDR2 FQGNSA. V lost 5 bases and J 1 base, leaving 3 bases between the germline ends. The CDR3 coding sequence is TGTGCCAGCAGCCCTTCCTACGAGCAGTACTTC. Translation: CASSPSYEQYF. The full variable domain, completed using reference TRBV7-2 and TRBJ2-7, is GAGVSQSPSNKVTEKGKDVELRCDPISGHTALYWYRQSLGQGLEFLIYFQGNSAPDKSGLPSDRFSAERTGGSVSTLTIQRTQQEDSAVYLCASSPSYEQYFGPGTRLTVT.

The V gene is TRBV10-3, the J gene TRBJ1-6; D not certain. Germline CDR1 ENHRY, CDR2 SYGVKD. The V end lost 6 bases, the J end lost 1 base, and 7 bases lay between the germline ends. The CDR3 extends over 14 amino acids. CDR3 protein: CAIRGRSYNSPLHF. As DNA, the CDR3 is TGTGCCATCAGGGGAAGGTCCTATAATTCACCCCTCCACTTT.

The chain joins TRBV5-1 to TRBJ2-1; D is ambiguous. Germline-derived CDR1 and CDR2 are SGHRS and YFSETQ. CDR3 length: 15 residues. V dropped 3 bases and J dropped 2 bases, with 12 bases sitting between them. The CDR3 sequence is CASSSDPVPYNEQFF. CDR3 bases: TGCGCCAGCAGCTCAGACCCAGTGCCCTACAATGAGCAGTTCTTC.

CDR3 in amino acids: CASSLRREQRETQYF. CDR3 in DNA: TGTGCCAGCAGTTTACGGAGGGAGCAGAGAGAGACCCAGTACTTC. The rearrangement links TRBV6-2 or TRBV6-3 to TRBJ2-5; D perhaps matches TRBD2 (6 bases). This CDR3 region has 15 residues. From germline, CDR1 is MNHEY and CDR2 SVGEGT. Trimming left V 4 bases short and J 4 bases short, with 16 bases between.

The rearrangement joins TRBV19 to TRBJ2-2; a weak D match, TRBD2 (6 bases). CDR3 length: 16 residues. Germline values: CDR1 LNHDA, CDR2 SQIVND (reference sequence). Trimming removed 9 bases from V and 3 bases from J, with 20 bases in between. CDR3 nucleotides: TGTGCCAGCCGAAGATGGGGGGAGGTGCACACCGGGGAGCTGTTTTTT. This sequence encodes CASRRWGEVHTGELFF. Combining the CDR3 with reference TRBV19 and TRBJ2-2 gives the whole variable domain DGGITQSPKYLFRKEGQNVTLSCEQNLNHDAMYWYRQDPGQGLRLIYYSQIVNDFQKGDIAEGYSVSREKKESFPLTVTSAQKNPTAFYLCASRRWGEVHTGELFFGEGSRLTVL.

CDR3: CASSPGQNNEQFF. The CDR3 DNA reads TGTGCCAGCTCGCCGGGACAGAATAATGAGCAGTTCTTC. V and J are TRBV18 and TRBJ2-1; 7 bases align to TRBD1. Germline CDR1 KGHSH, CDR2 LQKENI. CDR3 size: 13 residues. Trimming at V came to 6 bases and at J to 7 bases, leaving 6 bases not matched to a gene.

CDR3 region: CASSLAGTGNQPQHF. CDR3 DNA: TGTGCCAGCAGCTTAGCGGGGACAGGCAATCAGCCCCAGCATTTT. The J gene is TRBJ1-5, the V gene TRBV7-9; 7 bases map to TRBD1. In germline, CDR1 is SEHNR, CDR2 FQNEAQ (reference sequence). The V segment lost 0 bases and the J segment 2 bases; nucleotides outside the gene matches: 1. The CDR3 has 15 residues.

This clone appeared a few times. This rearrangement joins TRBV5-1 to TRBJ1-5; 7 nucleotides line up with TRBD1. Per the germline V gene, CDR1 is SGHRS and CDR2 is YFSETQ. This CDR3 spans 15 amino acids. J lost 3 bases, V lost 2 bases, and 5 bases had no gene match. CDR3 sequence: CASSLSGTDNQPQHF. The CDR3 bases are TGCGCCAGCAGCTTATCCGGGACAGACAATCAGCCCCAGCATTTT.

The chain joins TRBV28 to TRBJ2-1; D not resolved. The germline CDR1 and CDR2 sequences are MDHEN and SYDVKM. The CDR3 contains 15 residues. V was cut by 2 bases and J by 7 bases, with 15 bases left in between. CDR3: CASSLPGRFYNEQFF. In nucleotides, the CDR3 is TGTGCCAGCAGTTTACCAGGCCGTTTTTATAATGAGCAGTTCTTC.

The chain carries TRBV5-5 and TRBJ1-2, with D perhaps matching TRBD1 (6 bases). There are 14 residues in the CDR3. The V gene's germline CDR1 is SGHKS and CDR2 YYEKEE (reference sequence). The V and J ends lost 4 bases and 1 base respectively, with 11 bases between them. Written as DNA, the CDR3 is TGTGCCAGCAGCATACGACAGGATAACTATGGCTACACCTTC. The encoded protein is CASSIRQDNYGYTF.

The chain couples TRBV28 to TRBJ1-2; TRBD1 aligns across 12 bases. The V and J ends lost 6 bases and 4 bases, in that order; junction bases with no gene match: 15. The CDR3 loop spans 18 amino acids. The germline V gene has CDR1 MDHEN and CDR2 SYDVKM. The CDR3 nucleotides are TGTGCCAGCAGCGTAATCGGGACAGGGGGCGCGGCGGGCTATGGCTACACCTTC. Translating gives CASSVIGTGGAAGYGYTF.

V and J are TRBV7-2 and TRBJ2-3, with 10 positions matching TRBD2. The V gene end was trimmed by 5 bases and the J gene end by 1 base; junction bases not matched to a gene: 9. CDR1 is SGHTA, CDR2 FQGNSA, per germline. The CDR3 loop spans 17 amino acids. Here the CDR3 reads CASSPNGLAVGTDTQYF. The DNA of the CDR3 is TGTGCCAGCAGCCCGAACGGACTAGCGGTCGGCACAGATACGCAGTATTTT.

The chain links TRBV6-5 to TRBJ2-3, with D unclear. Germline assignment: CDR1 MNHEY and CDR2 SVGAGI. Trimming removed 1 base from V and 1 base from J, with 6 bases in between. CDR3 length: 14 residues. The CDR3 sequence is CASSYFPGTDTQYF. The CDR3 nucleotides read TGTGCCAGCAGTTACTTCCCGGGCACAGATACGCAGTATTTT.

The chain combines TRBV2 with TRBJ1-6; perhaps TRBD1 as D (6 bases). Looked up from germline, CDR1 is SNHLY and CDR2 is FYNNEI. The CDR3 sequence is 14 residues long. V was pared by 6 bases and J by 7 bases, with 13 bases between. CDR3 in amino acids: CASRKTGPNSPLHF. CDR3 bases: TGTGCCAGCAGGAAGACAGGCCCAAATTCACCCCTCCACTTT.

This clone was observed a handful of times. The V call is TRBV10-1, the J call TRBJ1-3, with D hard to call. Trimming shortened V by 3 bases and J by 1 base, and 7 bases separated the two germline ends. Germline values: CDR1 WNHNN, CDR2 SYGVQD (reference sequence). The CDR3 is made up of 14 amino acids. This chain's CDR3 is CASSEGSSGNTIYF. CDR3 in DNA: TGCGCCAGCAGTGAAGGATCATCTGGAAACACCATATATTTT.

This rearrangement joins TRBV6-5 to TRBJ2-5; no reliable D call. V lost 8 bases and J 1 base, leaving 14 bases between the germline ends. Germline CDR1 is MNHEY and CDR2 is SVGAGI. CDR3 length: 14 residues. The CDR3 here is CASAVDGAQETQYF. CDR3 bases: TGTGCCAGCGCAGTGGACGGTGCCCAAGAGACCCAGTACTTC.

The chain is built from TRBV2 and TRBJ2-1; 10 positions agree with TRBD2. Germline V gene sequence: CDR1 SNHLY, CDR2 FYNNEI. The CDR3 is 14 amino acids. V shed 4 bases and J 6 bases; nucleotides not matched to a gene: 3. The chain's CDR3 is CASSVLAGLNEQFF. The CDR3 bases are TGTGCCAGCAGTGTACTAGCGGGACTCAATGAGCAGTTCTTC.

The chain couples TRBV15 to TRBJ1-6; D is unclear. Trimming removed 0 bases from V and 7 bases from J, with 10 bases in between. The CDR3 length is 15 residues. Germline CDR1 reads LNHNV; CDR2 reads YYDKDF (reference sequence). Here the CDR3 reads CATSRDQAENSPLHF. CDR3 nucleotide sequence: TGTGCCACCAGCAGAGATCAGGCAGAAAATTCACCCCTCCACTTT.

This sequence joins TRBV30 and TRBJ2-2; either TRBD1 or TRBD2 may supply D (5 bases each). V lost 2 bases, J lost 0 bases, and 13 bases lay in between. CDR1 and CDR2 from the germline V gene are GTSNPN and SVGIG (reference sequence). The CDR3 is 16 residues long. The CDR3 DNA reads as TGTGCCTGGAGTTGGGGCTGGGGGACGAACACCGGGGAGCTGTTTTTT. Protein sequence: CAWSWGWGTNTGELFF.

The J gene is TRBJ2-2, the V gene TRBV5-6; the match to TRBD2 covers 7 bases. This CDR3 has 16 amino acids. After removal of 3 bases from V and 4 bases from J, the junction contained 9 bases not matched to a gene. In germline, CDR1 is SGHDT, CDR2 YYEEEE. CDR3 residues: CASSSRAGYSTGELFF. Written as DNA, the CDR3 is TGTGCCAGCAGCTCCAGAGCGGGATACAGCACCGGGGAGCTGTTTTTT.

The J gene is TRBJ1-1, the V gene TRBV6-6; D is undetermined. The CDR3 consists of 15 residues. Germline values: CDR1 MNHNY, CDR2 SVGAGI (reference sequence). V was pared by 0 bases and J by 0 bases, with 8 bases between. The chain's CDR3 is CASSYSNKVNTEAFF. The CDR3, as DNA: TGTGCCAGCAGTTACTCGAACAAGGTGAACACTGAAGCTTTCTTT.

The chain is built from TRBV15 and TRBJ2-1; either TRBD1 or TRBD2 may supply D (5 bases each). Germline values: CDR1 LNHNV, CDR2 YYDKDF (reference sequence). This CDR3 contains 15 residues. V shed 0 bases and J shed 1 base, with 7 bases lying between them. As DNA, the CDR3 is TGTGCCACCAGCAGAGAGAGGGGTTCCTACAATGAGCAGTTCTTC. Translating gives CATSRERGSYNEQFF.

The chain joins TRBV29-1 to TRBJ2-3; the D gene is possibly TRBD2 (5 bases). The CDR3 has 13 residues. V was shortened by 5 bases and J by 6 bases, with 15 bases between the two germline ends. In germline, CDR1 is SQVTM, CDR2 ANQGSEA. CDR3 amino acids: CSVQLGIGDTQYF. CDR3 coding DNA: TGCAGCGTTCAGCTCGGGATCGGTGATACGCAGTATTTT.

This chain uses TRBV7-2 with TRBJ2-3, with 14 bases fitting TRBD2. The V segment lost 5 bases and the J segment 2 bases; nucleotides outside the gene matches: 3. Per germline, CDR1 SGHTA and CDR2 FQGNSA. CDR3 size: 16 residues. For the CDR3, the DNA is TGTGCCAGCAGCCTGGGACTAGCGGGGGTCACAGATACGCAGTATTTT. Protein product: CASSLGLAGVTDTQYF.